The 23 T cell receptor beta chains listed next were all sequenced from one sample in a study of technical replicates of blood from several donors. Repertoires were generated with immunoSEQ multiplex PCR, while TCRdb's copy carries only in-frame clones and drops some. The data contain around 50,000 clones, around 96% of them singletons. The sample taken for sequencing was T cells isolated from PBMCs. Receptors originate from a human donor in good health.

The chain carries TRBV13 and TRBJ2-3; 9 nucleotides match TRBD2. CDR3 size: 16 residues. V dropped 4 bases and J dropped 2; count of bases not matched to a gene: 7. Germline-derived CDR1 and CDR2 are PRHDT and FYEKMQ (reference sequence). CDR3 amino acids: CASSYQAGGVTDTQYF. In DNA form, the CDR3 reads TGTGCCAGCAGCTATCAAGCGGGAGGAGTCACAGATACGCAGTATTTT.

In DNA, the CDR3 is TGTGCCAGCAGTGCACTTCTAAGAGATGAAAAACTGTTTTTT. Translation gives CASSALLRDEKLFF. V usage is TRBV25-1 and J usage is TRBJ1-4; D is unresolved. Trimming stripped 4 bases from V and 6 bases from J, with 12 bases between. Germline CDR1 and CDR2: MGHDK and SYGVNS. The CDR3 runs to 14 residues.

The gene calls are TRBV6-1 and TRBJ2-5, with D unclear. CDR3 length: 14 amino acids. The V gene's germline CDR1 is MNHNS and CDR2 SASEGT. Trimming removed 1 base at V and 5 bases at J, with 11 bases between. The CDR3 is CASSEVAASETQYF. The CDR3 DNA sequence: TGTGCCAGCAGTGAAGTGGCGGCCTCGGAGACCCAGTACTTC.

The chain recombines TRBV10-3 with TRBJ2-7; 7 nucleotides match TRBD1. The CDR3 is 13 amino acids. Germline CDR1 and CDR2: ENHRY and SYGVKD. V lost 4 bases, J lost 5 bases, and 5 bases stayed unmatched. The CDR3 loop is CAISGQGVDEQYF. The DNA for the CDR3 is TGTGCCATCAGTGGACAGGGTGTCGACGAGCAGTACTTC.

J is TRBJ2-5 and V is TRBV28, with D tentatively TRBD1 (5 bases). The CDR3 has 13 amino acids. In germline, CDR1 is MDHEN, CDR2 SYDVKM. V was cut by 8 bases and J by 2 bases, with 12 bases left in between. For the CDR3, the DNA is TGTGCCAGCCTCGGAGACAGTCAAGAGACCCAGTACTTC. It is translated as CASLGDSQETQYF. Full variable domain (rest looked up from reference TRBV28 and TRBJ2-5): DVKVTQSSRYLVKRTGEKVFLECVQDMDHENMFWYRQDPGLGLRLIYFSYDVKMKEKGDIPEGYSVSREKKERFSLILESASTNQTSMYLCASLGDSQETQYFGPGTRLLVL.

The chain employs TRBV11-2 and TRBJ2-2; 7 bases line up with TRBD2. The CDR3 is 15 residues long. Germline V gene lookup returns CDR1 SGHAT and CDR2 FQNNGV. V dropped 0 bases and J dropped 6; count of bases not matched to a gene: 4. The CDR3: CASSLDQTSPGELFF. As DNA, the CDR3 is TGTGCCAGCAGCTTAGATCAGACTAGCCCCGGGGAGCTGTTTTTT. The variable domain in full, with the rest retrieved from reference TRBV11-2 and TRBJ2-2, is EAGVAQSPRYKIIEKRQSVAFWCNPISGHATLYWYQQILGQGPKLLIQFQNNGVVDDSQLPKDRFSAERLKGVDSTLKIQPAKLEDSAVYLCASSLDQTSPGELFFGEGSRLTVL.

The chain uses TRBV7-9 and TRBJ2-5; 7 positions agree with TRBD1. The V segment lost 3 bases and the J segment 4 bases; nucleotides outside the gene matches: 8. The CDR3 is 15 residues long. Germline assignment: CDR1 SEHNR and CDR2 FQNEAQ (reference sequence). The CDR3 DNA sequence: TGTGCCAGCAGCTTTTTTCGGGACAGATTAGAGACCCAGTACTTC. This encodes CASSFFRDRLETQYF. Variable domain in full (rest from reference TRBV7-9 and TRBJ2-5): DTGVSQNPRHKITKRGQNVTFRCDPISEHNRLYWYRQTLGQGPEFLTYFQNEAQLEKSRLLSDRFSAERPKGSFSTLEIQRTEQGDSAMYLCASSFFRDRLETQYFGPGTRLLVL.

The CDR3 DNA sequence: TGTGCCAGCTCACCAAACCTACAGGGGGAAAATGAAAAACTGTTTTTT. Amino acid sequence: CASSPNLQGENEKLFF. The chain recombines TRBV18 with TRBJ1-4; TRBD1 matches at 8 bases. V shed 2 bases, J shed 5 bases, and the junction held 7 bases outside the gene matches. The CDR3 is 16 amino acids. The germline CDR1 and CDR2 sequences are KGHSH and LQKENI.

The chain links TRBV5-4 to TRBJ1-1; D uncertain. The ends were cut back, 2 bases at V and 3 bases at J, with 8 bases in the middle. The germline CDR1 and CDR2 sequences are SGHNT and YYREEE (reference sequence). The CDR3 length is 13 residues. CDR3 sequence reads: CASSFNSYTEAFF. CDR3 DNA: TGTGCCAGCAGCTTTAACAGTTACACTGAAGCTTTCTTT.

The chain links TRBV5-6 to TRBJ1-1; no clear D. The germline V gene has CDR1 SGHDT and CDR2 YYEEEE. V was trimmed by 6 bases and J by 6 bases, leaving 18 bases between them. The CDR3 is 14 residues long. The DNA of the CDR3 is TGTGCCAGCACCGTGTTGGGAGGGAGGGCTGAAGCTTTCTTT. Its translation is CASTVLGGRAEAFF.

J is TRBJ2-7 and V is TRBV5-4; 9 positions agree with TRBD1. The CDR3 contains 13 residues. Germline V gene sequence: CDR1 SGHNT, CDR2 YYREEE (reference sequence). The ends lost 4 bases at V and 4 bases at J; junction bases unmatched: 3. CDR3 nucleotides: TGTGCCAGCAGCGACAGGGGGAATTACGAGCAGTACTTC. As protein: CASSDRGNYEQYF.

A single count supports this clone. This rearrangement joins TRBV29-1 to TRBJ2-5, with no clear D. The ends were cut back, 4 bases at V and 1 base at J, with 10 bases in the middle. The CDR3 contains 13 residues. Per the germline V gene, CDR1 is SQVTM and CDR2 is ANQGSEA. As DNA, the CDR3 is TGCAGCGTTGCCCCCAGACTCCAAGAGACCCAGTACTTC. Its translation is CSVAPRLQETQYF.

This clone was counted once. This chain links TRBV6-6 with TRBJ2-1; 10 bases are shared with TRBD2. Germline V gene sequence: CDR1 MNHNY, CDR2 SVGAGI (reference sequence). V was clipped by 5 bases and J by 4 bases; unmatched bases: 5. CDR3 length: 15 residues. The CDR3 DNA is TGTGCCAGCAGTACAAAGCGGGAGGGTTACAATGAGCAGTTCTTC. Translating it yields CASSTKREGYNEQFF.

The rearrangement uses TRBV4-3 and TRBJ1-1; D possibly corresponds to TRBD1 (5 bases). CDR1 is LGHNA and CDR2 is YSLEER in the germline V gene. V gave up 3 bases and J gave up 6 bases, with 11 bases separating them. There are 13 residues in the CDR3. The CDR3 coding sequence is TGCGCCAGCAGCCAGGGAGGGGTAGCTGAAGCTTTCTTT. Protein: CASSQGGVAEAFF.

The CDR3 DNA reads TGTGCCAGTAGTCCGACTGGCTCCTACGAGCAGTACTTC. Protein sequence: CASSPTGSYEQYF. The rearrangement joins TRBV19 to TRBJ2-7; D not resolved. V was clipped by 5 bases and J by 0 bases, with 8 bases between them. The CDR3 length is 13 residues. Germline V gene sequence: CDR1 LNHDA, CDR2 SQIVND (reference sequence).

The J gene is TRBJ1-5, the V gene TRBV6-4, with D perhaps matching TRBD1 (5 bases). Germline assignment: CDR1 MRHNA and CDR2 SNTAGT. V lost 0 bases, J lost 0 bases, and 15 bases lay in between. The CDR3 contains 18 residues. The CDR3 DNA sequence: TGTGCCAGCAGTGACTCGTGGGGCGCTATGTATAGCAATCAGCCCCAGCATTTT. Translated: CASSDSWGAMYSNQPQHF.

Concerning this clone: Sequence at one end of the junction differs from germline and may be a read error. The chain recombines TRBV30 with TRBJ2-1, with 11 nucleotides matching TRBD2. The CDR3 sequence is 17 residues long. Germline V gene lookup returns CDR1 GTSNPN and CDR2 SVGIG (reference sequence). The CDR3 DNA reads TGTGCCTGGAGTGCGTCCCCTAGCGGGAGGAATTACAACGAGCAGTTCTTC. Protein: CAWSASPSGRNYNEQFF.

The chain links TRBV28 to TRBJ2-7, with D perhaps TRBD1 (5 bases). The CDR3 loop spans 14 amino acids. Germline CDR1 and CDR2: MDHEN and SYDVKM. With 6 bases removed from V and 2 bases from J, the gap between germline ends came to 14 bases. The CDR3: CASRMDTHPYEQYF. The CDR3 nucleotides read TGTGCCAGCAGAATGGACACGCACCCCTACGAGCAGTACTTC.

In this sample, this clone turned up once. The chain links TRBV20-1 to TRBJ1-2; D is perhaps TRBD1 (5 bases). CDR1 DFQATT and CDR2 SNEGSKA come from the germline V gene (reference sequence). V shed 6 bases and J shed 6 bases, with 11 bases lying between them. The CDR3 is 11 amino acids. This CDR3 is CSAEGVDGYTF. Written as DNA, the CDR3 is TGCAGTGCGGAAGGGGTAGATGGCTACACCTTC.

Only a few counts were recorded for this clone. The rearrangement uses TRBV10-2 and TRBJ1-1; D ambiguous. Germline CDR1 WSHSY, CDR2 SAAADI. Trimming stripped 0 bases from V and 0 bases from J, with 8 bases between. This CDR3 has 15 amino acids. DNA for the CDR3: TGCGCCAGCAGTGAGTCAGCTTATATGAACACTGAAGCTTTCTTT. It is translated as CASSESAYMNTEAFF.

The rearrangement links TRBV15 to TRBJ2-1; 14 nucleotides match TRBD2. This CDR3 contains 15 residues. Germline CDR1 and CDR2: LNHNV and YYDKDF (reference sequence). V lost 9 bases, J lost 8 bases, and 9 bases stayed unmatched. CDR3: CATWRGLAGGYEQFF. DNA of the CDR3: TGTGCCACGTGGCGAGGACTAGCGGGAGGATATGAGCAGTTCTTC.

The chain has TRBV19 and TRBJ2-7; 8 nucleotides match TRBD1. The CDR3 contains 13 residues. The germline V gene has CDR1 LNHDA and CDR2 SQIVND (reference sequence). The ends lost 5 bases at V and 4 bases at J; junction bases unmatched: 4. This CDR3 is CASSGQGGYEQYF. As DNA, the CDR3 is TGTGCCAGTAGTGGACAGGGTGGGTACGAGCAGTACTTC.

In nucleotides, the CDR3 is TGTGCCAGCAGTCTTAACAGGGGGCTCTACGAGCAGTACTTC. This gives the protein CASSLNRGLYEQYF. This chain uses TRBV7-8 with TRBJ2-7; the match to TRBD1 covers 9 bases. Germline trimming cut 6 bases from V and 3 bases from J; bases unmatched to any gene: 6. The CDR3 totals 14 residues. Germline loops: CDR1 SGHVS, CDR2 FQNEAQ. Full variable domain (rest looked up from reference TRBV7-8 and TRBJ2-7): GAGVSQSPRYKVAKRGQDVALRCDPISGHVSLFWYQQALGQGPEFLTYFQNEAQLDKSGLPSDRFFAERPEGSVSTLKIQRTQQEDSAVYLCASSLNRGLYEQYFGPGTRLTVT.